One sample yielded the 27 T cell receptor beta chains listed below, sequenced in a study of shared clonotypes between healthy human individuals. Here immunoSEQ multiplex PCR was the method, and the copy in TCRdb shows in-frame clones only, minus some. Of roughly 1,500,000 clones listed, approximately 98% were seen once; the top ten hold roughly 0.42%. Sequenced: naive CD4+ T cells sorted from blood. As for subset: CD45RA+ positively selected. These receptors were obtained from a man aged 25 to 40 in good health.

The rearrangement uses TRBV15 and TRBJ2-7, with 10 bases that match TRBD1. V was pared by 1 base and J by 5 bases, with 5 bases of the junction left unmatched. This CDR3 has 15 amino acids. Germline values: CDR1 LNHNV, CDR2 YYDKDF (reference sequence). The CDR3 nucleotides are TGTGCCACCAGCAGAGGACAGGGGGCTACCGACGAGCAGTACTTC. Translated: CATSRGQGATDEQYF.

The CDR3: CASSREAGTYEQYF. The CDR3 DNA sequence: TGTGCCAGCAGCCGAGAGGCGGGAACCTACGAGCAGTACTTC. This rearrangement joins TRBV2 to TRBJ2-7; D perhaps matches TRBD2 (6 bases). This CDR3 contains 14 residues. V was trimmed by 6 bases and J by 2 bases, leaving 14 bases between them. The germline gives CDR1 SNHLY, CDR2 FYNNEI.

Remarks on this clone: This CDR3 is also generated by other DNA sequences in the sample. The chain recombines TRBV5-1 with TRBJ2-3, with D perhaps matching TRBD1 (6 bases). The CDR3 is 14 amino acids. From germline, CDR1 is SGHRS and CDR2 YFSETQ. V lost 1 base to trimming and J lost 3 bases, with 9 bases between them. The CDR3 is CASSLSTGTDTQYF. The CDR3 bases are TGCGCCAGCAGCTTGTCAACAGGGACAGATACGCAGTATTTT.

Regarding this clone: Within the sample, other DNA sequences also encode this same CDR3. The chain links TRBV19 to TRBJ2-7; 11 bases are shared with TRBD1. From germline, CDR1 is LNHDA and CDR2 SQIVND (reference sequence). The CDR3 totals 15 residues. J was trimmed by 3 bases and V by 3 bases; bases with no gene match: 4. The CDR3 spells CASSIGGQGDYEQYF. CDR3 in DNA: TGTGCCAGTAGTATTGGGGGACAGGGGGACTACGAGCAGTACTTC.

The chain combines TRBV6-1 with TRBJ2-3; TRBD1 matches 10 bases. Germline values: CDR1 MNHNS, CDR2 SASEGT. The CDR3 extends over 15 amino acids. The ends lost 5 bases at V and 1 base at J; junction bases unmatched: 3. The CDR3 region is CASSPGTGGTDTQYF. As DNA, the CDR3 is TGTGCCAGCAGTCCCGGGACAGGGGGCACAGATACGCAGTATTTT.

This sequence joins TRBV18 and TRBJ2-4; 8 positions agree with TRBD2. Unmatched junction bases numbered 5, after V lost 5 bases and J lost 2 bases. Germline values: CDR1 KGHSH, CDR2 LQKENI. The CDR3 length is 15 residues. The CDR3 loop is CASSDRGGSKNIQYF. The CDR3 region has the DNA TGTGCCAGCTCAGACCGGGGGGGGTCCAAAAACATTCAGTACTTC.

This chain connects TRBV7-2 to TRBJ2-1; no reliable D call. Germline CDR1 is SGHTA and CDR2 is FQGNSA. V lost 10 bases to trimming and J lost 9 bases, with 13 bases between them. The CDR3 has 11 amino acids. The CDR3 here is CATRSASEQFF. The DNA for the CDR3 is TGTGCCACCCGAAGCGCGAGTGAGCAGTTCTTC.

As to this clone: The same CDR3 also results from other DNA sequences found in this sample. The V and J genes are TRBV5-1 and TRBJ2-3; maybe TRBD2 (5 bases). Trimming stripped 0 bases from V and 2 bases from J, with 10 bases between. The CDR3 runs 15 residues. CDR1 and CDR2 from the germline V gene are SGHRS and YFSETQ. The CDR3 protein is CASSLVGDLTDTQYF. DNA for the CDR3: TGCGCCAGCAGCTTGGTGGGAGATCTCACAGATACGCAGTATTTT.

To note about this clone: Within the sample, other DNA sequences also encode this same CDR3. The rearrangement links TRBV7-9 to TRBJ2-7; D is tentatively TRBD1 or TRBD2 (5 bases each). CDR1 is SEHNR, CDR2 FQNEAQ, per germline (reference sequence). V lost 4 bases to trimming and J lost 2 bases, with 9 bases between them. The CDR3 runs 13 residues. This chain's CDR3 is CASSSRGPYEQYF. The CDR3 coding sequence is TGTGCCAGCAGCTCCCGGGGCCCCTACGAGCAGTACTTC.

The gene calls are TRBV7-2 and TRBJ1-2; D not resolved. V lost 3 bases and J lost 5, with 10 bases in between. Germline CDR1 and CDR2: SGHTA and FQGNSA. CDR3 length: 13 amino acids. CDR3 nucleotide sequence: TGTGCCAGCAGCTTCCTTGAGTCATATGGCTACACCTTC. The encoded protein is CASSFLESYGYTF.

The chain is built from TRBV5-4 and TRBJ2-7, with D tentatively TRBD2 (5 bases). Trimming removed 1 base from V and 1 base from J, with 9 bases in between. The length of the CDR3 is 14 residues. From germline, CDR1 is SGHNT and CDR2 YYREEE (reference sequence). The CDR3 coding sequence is TGTGCCAGCAGCTTGCCTAGCTCTTCCTACGAGCAGTACTTC. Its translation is CASSLPSSSYEQYF.

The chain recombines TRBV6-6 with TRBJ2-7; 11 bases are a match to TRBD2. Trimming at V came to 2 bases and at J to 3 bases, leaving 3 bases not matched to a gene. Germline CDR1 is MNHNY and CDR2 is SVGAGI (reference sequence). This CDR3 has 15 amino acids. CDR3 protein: CASSYRLAGGYEQYF. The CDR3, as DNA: TGTGCCAGCAGTTACCGGCTAGCGGGAGGCTACGAGCAGTACTTC.

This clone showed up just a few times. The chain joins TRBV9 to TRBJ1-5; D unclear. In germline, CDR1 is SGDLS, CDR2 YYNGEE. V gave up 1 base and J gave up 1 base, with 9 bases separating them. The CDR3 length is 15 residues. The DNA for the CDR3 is TGTGCCAGCAGCGTAAGTACCGGGAGCAATCAGCCCCAGCATTTT. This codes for CASSVSTGSNQPQHF.

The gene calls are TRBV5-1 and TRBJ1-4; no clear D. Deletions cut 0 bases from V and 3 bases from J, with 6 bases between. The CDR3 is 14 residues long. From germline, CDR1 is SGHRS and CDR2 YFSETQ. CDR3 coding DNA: TGCGCCAGCAGCTTGGACAGCCCTAATGAAAAACTGTTTTTT. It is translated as CASSLDSPNEKLFF.

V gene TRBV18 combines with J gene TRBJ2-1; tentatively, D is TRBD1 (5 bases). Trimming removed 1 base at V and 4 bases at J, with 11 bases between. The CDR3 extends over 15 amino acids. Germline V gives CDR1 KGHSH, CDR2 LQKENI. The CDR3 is CASSPLLSGYNEQFF. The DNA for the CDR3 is TGTGCCAGCTCACCACTTCTCTCAGGGTACAATGAGCAGTTCTTC.

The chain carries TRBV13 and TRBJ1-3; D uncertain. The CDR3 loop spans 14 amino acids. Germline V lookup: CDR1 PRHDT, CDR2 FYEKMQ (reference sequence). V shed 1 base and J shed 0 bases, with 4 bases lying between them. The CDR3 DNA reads TGTGCCAGCAGCTTAGACAGCTCTGGAAACACCATATATTTT. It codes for CASSLDSSGNTIYF.

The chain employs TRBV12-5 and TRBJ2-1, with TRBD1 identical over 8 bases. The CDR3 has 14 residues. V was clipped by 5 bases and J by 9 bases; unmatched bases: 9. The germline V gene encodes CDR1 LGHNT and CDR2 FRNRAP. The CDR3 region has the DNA TGTGCTAGTGGTGGGACAGGCCGCCTGGTTGAGCAGTTCTTC. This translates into CASGGTGRLVEQFF.

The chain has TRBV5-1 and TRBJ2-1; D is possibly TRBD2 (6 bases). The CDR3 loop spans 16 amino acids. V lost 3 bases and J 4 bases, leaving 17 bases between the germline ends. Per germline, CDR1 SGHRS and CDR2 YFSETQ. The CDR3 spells CASSSETSGAYNEQFF. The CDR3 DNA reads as TGCGCCAGCAGCTCAGAGACTAGTGGGGCATACAATGAGCAGTTCTTC.

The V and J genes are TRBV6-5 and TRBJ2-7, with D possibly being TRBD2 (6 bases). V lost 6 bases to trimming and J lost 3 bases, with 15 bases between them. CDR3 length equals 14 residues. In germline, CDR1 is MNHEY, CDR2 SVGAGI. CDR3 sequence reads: CASRDPGLNYEQYF. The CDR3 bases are TGTGCCAGCAGAGATCCGGGACTTAACTACGAGCAGTACTTC.

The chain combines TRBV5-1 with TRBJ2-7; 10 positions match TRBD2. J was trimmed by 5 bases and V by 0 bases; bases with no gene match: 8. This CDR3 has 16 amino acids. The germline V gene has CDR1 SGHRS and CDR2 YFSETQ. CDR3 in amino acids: CASSLERLAGVNEQYF. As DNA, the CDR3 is TGCGCCAGCAGCTTGGAGCGGCTAGCGGGAGTTAACGAGCAGTACTTC.

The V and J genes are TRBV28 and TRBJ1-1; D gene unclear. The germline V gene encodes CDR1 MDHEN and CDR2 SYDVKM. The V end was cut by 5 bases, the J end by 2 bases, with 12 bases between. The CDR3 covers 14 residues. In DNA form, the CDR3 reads TGTGCCAGCAGTCCCCCGGCTGTTAACACTGAAGCTTTCTTT. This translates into CASSPPAVNTEAFF.

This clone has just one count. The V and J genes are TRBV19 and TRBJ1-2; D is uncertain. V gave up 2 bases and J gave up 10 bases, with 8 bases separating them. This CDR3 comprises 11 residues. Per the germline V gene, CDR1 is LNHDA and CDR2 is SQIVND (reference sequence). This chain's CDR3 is CASSINIYYTF. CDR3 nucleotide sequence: TGTGCCAGTAGTATAAACATCTACTACACCTTC.

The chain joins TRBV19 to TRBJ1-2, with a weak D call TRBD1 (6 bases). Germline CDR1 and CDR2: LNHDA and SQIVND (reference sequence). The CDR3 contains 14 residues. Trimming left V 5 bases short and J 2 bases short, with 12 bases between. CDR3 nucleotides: TGTGCCAGTAGTGTCAGGGGACGAAACTATGGCTACACCTTC. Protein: CASSVRGRNYGYTF.

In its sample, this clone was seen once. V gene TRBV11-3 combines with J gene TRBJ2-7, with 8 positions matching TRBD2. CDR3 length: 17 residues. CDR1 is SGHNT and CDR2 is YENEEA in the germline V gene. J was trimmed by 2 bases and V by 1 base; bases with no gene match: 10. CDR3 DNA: TGTGCCAGCAGCTTAGGAGGTTGGCGGGAGGTCGCCTACGAGCAGTACTTC. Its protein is CASSLGGWREVAYEQYF.

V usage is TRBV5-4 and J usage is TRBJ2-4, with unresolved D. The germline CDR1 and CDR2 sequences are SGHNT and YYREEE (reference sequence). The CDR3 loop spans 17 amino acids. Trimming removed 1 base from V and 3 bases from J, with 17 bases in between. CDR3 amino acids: CASSLIGLGKGKNIQYF. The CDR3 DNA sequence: TGTGCCAGCAGCTTGATAGGCCTAGGAAAAGGCAAAAACATTCAGTACTTC.

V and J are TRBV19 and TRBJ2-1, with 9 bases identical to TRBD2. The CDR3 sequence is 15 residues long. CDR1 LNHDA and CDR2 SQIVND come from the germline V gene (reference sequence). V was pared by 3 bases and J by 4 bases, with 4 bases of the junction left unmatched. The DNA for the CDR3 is TGTGCCAGTAGTATTAGACTAGCGGATTACAATGAGCAGTTCTTC. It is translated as CASSIRLADYNEQFF.

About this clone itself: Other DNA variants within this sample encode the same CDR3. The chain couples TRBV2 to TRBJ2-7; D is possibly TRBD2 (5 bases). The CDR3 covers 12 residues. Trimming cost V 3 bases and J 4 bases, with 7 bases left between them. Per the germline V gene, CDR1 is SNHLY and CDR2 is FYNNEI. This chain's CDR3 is CASSDRGYEQYF. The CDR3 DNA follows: TGTGCCAGCAGTGACCGGGGTTACGAGCAGTACTTC.